The T cell receptor beta chain under discussion was sequenced for a study of PD-L1 blockade in urothelial cancer. Trimming removed 3 bases from V and 0 bases from J; junction bases left unmatched: 7. The germline gives CDR1 LNHDA, CDR2 SQIVND (reference sequence). The CDR3 covers 17 residues. Time point reported: pretreatment peripheral blood. Each patient gave between 1 and 8 samples of peripheral blood mononuclear cells, which were collected pretreatment and during treatment. Spiking each PCR with synthetic TCR analog templates was performed. Libraries were prepared by immunoSEQ multiplex PCR; TCRdb keeps only in-frame clonotypes and omits some of them. The sample lists roughly 51,000 clones, around 74% occurring once.

This sequence joins TRBV19 and TRBJ2-2; 7 bases are a match to TRBD1. This sequence originates from a man between 70 and 80 years old with urothelial cancer. The source was PBMCs, collected around atezolizumab (anti-PD-L1) treatment. In DNA form, the CDR3 reads TGTGCCAGTAGTATCCCCGCCGGGACAGCGAACACCGGGGAGCTGTTTTTT. The encoded protein is CASSIPAGTANTGELFF.